One sample yielded the 10 T cell receptor beta chains listed below, sequenced in a study of cytomegalovirus exposure and HLA in healthy donors. Both 60 Vbeta primers and 13 Jbeta primers went into the PCR. The protocol was immunoSEQ multiplex PCR, while the TCRdb copy is restricted to in-frame clones and leaves out a portion. Among approximately 130,000 clones listed, approximately 78% were seen once. Sequenced material: PBMCs. The receptor set was obtained from a human donor in good health.

Of note for this clone: An end of the junction does not agree with germline; a read error may underlie this. J is TRBJ2-3 and V is TRBV18; D gene ambiguous. The CDR3 extends over 14 amino acids. Germline values: CDR1 KGHSH, CDR2 LQKENI. The CDR3 reads CASSPLGSTDTQYF. Written as DNA, the CDR3 is TGTGCCAGCTCACCACTTGGTAGCACGGATACGCAGTATTTT.

The V gene is TRBV18, the J gene TRBJ2-6; the match to TRBD1 covers 8 bases. Germline V gene lookup returns CDR1 KGHSH and CDR2 LQKENI. V lost 3 bases, J lost 2 bases, and 12 bases stayed unmatched. The CDR3 is 19 amino acids. CDR3: CASSPKTGQVFTGANVLTF. The CDR3 nucleotides read TGTGCCAGCTCACCTAAGACGGGACAGGTCTTTACTGGGGCCAACGTCCTGACTTTC.

This clone appeared a single time. This chain links TRBV4-2 with TRBJ2-1; D is perhaps TRBD1 (5 bases). CDR3 length: 14 amino acids. The germline V gene has CDR1 LGHNA and CDR2 YNFKEQ. V was trimmed by 4 bases and J by 5 bases, leaving 12 bases between them. The DNA of the CDR3 is TGTGCCAGCAGCCGTATAGGACAAAACAATGAGCAGTTCTTC. It translates to CASSRIGQNNEQFF.

The genes are TRBV19 and TRBJ2-3, with TRBD2 identical over 14 bases. The CDR3 totals 18 residues. V was clipped by 9 bases and J by 4 bases; unmatched bases: 15. Germline V lookup: CDR1 LNHDA, CDR2 SQIVND (reference sequence). The CDR3 nucleotides are TGTGCCAGCACGACTAGCGGGGGGGCCTTTCCCCGTGCAGATACGCAGTATTTT. Protein: CASTTSGGAFPRADTQYF.

This chain connects TRBV5-6 to TRBJ1-4, with D unclear. V was shortened by 1 base and J by 5 bases, with 15 bases between the two germline ends. CDR1 SGHDT and CDR2 YYEEEE come from the germline V gene. The length of the CDR3 is 16 residues. The CDR3 bases are TGTGCCAGCAGCTTGAGGACTTTCGGGGAGAATGAAAAACTGTTTTTT. Protein product: CASSLRTFGENEKLFF. The whole variable domain, filled in from reference TRBV5-6 and TRBJ1-4, reads DAGVTQSPTHLIKTRGQQVTLRCSPKSGHDTVSWYQQALGQGPQFIFQYYEEEERQRGNFPDRFSGHQFPNYSSELNVNALLLGDSALYLCASSLRTFGENEKLFFGSGTQLSVL.

The V call is TRBV27, the J call TRBJ2-1; D may be TRBD1 (6 bases). The V end lost 4 bases, the J end lost 4 bases, and 20 bases lay between the germline ends. Germline-derived CDR1 and CDR2 are MNHEY and SMNVEV (reference sequence). This CDR3 contains 17 residues. In nucleotides, the CDR3 is TGTGCCAGCAGTTCGGTGACAGGTGGTTTTAAATACAATGAGCAGTTCTTC. It is translated as CASSSVTGGFKYNEQFF.

The V and J genes are TRBV6-6 and TRBJ1-3, with TRBD1 as a possible D gene (5 bases). The V end was cut by 5 bases, the J end by 3 bases, with 11 bases between. This CDR3 comprises 14 residues. CDR1 and CDR2 (germline): MNHNY, SVGAGI (reference sequence). CDR3 loop: CASSRGVVGNTIYF. The CDR3 DNA follows: TGTGCCAGCAGTCGGGGGGTGGTTGGAAACACCATATATTTT.

The chain uses TRBV6-1 and TRBJ2-5, with 11 positions matching TRBD1. This CDR3 is 12 amino acids long. CDR1 is MNHNS, CDR2 SASEGT, per germline. Losses at the gene ends were 10 bases for V and 5 bases for J; bases not matched to a gene: 3. CDR3 protein: CATRTGGETQYF. In DNA form, the CDR3 reads TGTGCCACCCGGACAGGGGGCGAGACCCAGTACTTC.

This chain links TRBV6-5 with TRBJ1-2, with TRBD1 matching over 7 bases. Germline values: CDR1 MNHEY, CDR2 SVGAGI. The trim removed 6 bases at V and 6 bases at J, leaving 7 bases unmatched. The CDR3 is 13 residues long. CDR3: CASRNTGVHGYTF. CDR3 nucleotide sequence: TGTGCCAGCAGGAATACAGGGGTTCATGGCTACACCTTC.

The chain carries TRBV29-1 and TRBJ2-1; TRBD2 is a possible D gene (7 bases). The V gene's germline CDR1 is SQVTM and CDR2 ANQGSEA. Trimming removed 6 bases at V and 10 bases at J, with 22 bases between. The CDR3 sequence is 14 residues long. This CDR3 reads CSVQGSVLGGEQFF. The DNA for the CDR3 is TGCAGCGTCCAGGGGTCGGTTCTCGGGGGGGAGCAGTTCTTC.